What follows are 22 T cell receptor beta chains derived from one specimen sequenced in a study of vaccination and CD4 T cells after COVID-19. CD4+ T cells that had been cultured provided DNA sequenced with the Oncomine TCR Beta short-read assay. TCRdb called the PCR reads again in MiXCR, with one record for every CDR3 protein. The sample includes over 8,000 distinct CDR3 sequences, about 23% of them seen just once. These receptors have no identified antigens. The treatment was: roughly 11-day PBMC culture with coronavirus spike peptide pools or control peptides (ViraFEST assay). Sequencing was performed on CD4+ T cells from blood, cultured in vitro, taken before SARS-CoV-2 vaccination. Receptors were obtained from a human donor who received a COVID-19 vaccine.

With respect to this clonotype: As the CDR3 is not closed by the conserved phenylalanine or tryptophan, this likely results from a read error. The chain recombines TRBV4-1 with TRBJ1-2; D is uncertain. V was shortened by 4 bases and J by 0 bases, with 12 bases between the two germline ends. Germline CDR1 and CDR2: MGHRA and YSYEKL. This CDR3 region has 15 residues. The CDR3 spells CASSLSPVTNYGYTL. CDR3 in DNA: TGCGCCAGCAGCCTCTCTCCCGTCACTAACTATGGCTACACCCTC.

Concerning this clonotype itself: One junction end does not reproduce the germline sequence, and a read error may be involved. The rearrangement uses TRBV20-1 and TRBJ2-3, with 8 nucleotides matching TRBD2. This CDR3 has 15 amino acids. Germline V CDR1 and CDR2: DFQATT, SNEGSKA (reference sequence). The CDR3 is CSTRERGFSADTQYF. CDR3 in DNA: TGCAGTACTAGAGAGCGGGGGTTCAGCGCAGATACGCAGTATTTT.

Details on this clonotype: At one of its ends the junction is not consistent with the germline gene, which may arise from a read error. The V gene is TRBV28, the J gene TRBJ1-6; 8 bases are a match to TRBD1. This CDR3 contains 20 residues. CDR1 MDHEN and CDR2 SYDVKM come from the germline V gene. CDR3 DNA: TGTGCCGGCAGTGCCGCGGGACAGGCTTTCCCCAGCTCCTATAATTCACCCCTCCACTTT. It specifies CAGSAAGQAFPSSYNSPLHF.

The V and J genes are TRBV28 and TRBJ2-6, with unresolved D. The V and J ends lost 2 bases and 0 bases respectively, with 5 bases between them. The CDR3 totals 15 residues. The germline gives CDR1 MDHEN, CDR2 SYDVKM. The chain's CDR3 is CASSLPSSGANVLTF. The CDR3, as DNA: TGTGCCAGCAGTTTACCCAGCTCTGGGGCCAACGTCCTGACTTTC.

This clonotype turned up a few times. The chain recombines TRBV6-5 with TRBJ1-1, with D unclear. CDR1 and CDR2 from the germline V gene are MNHEY and SVGAGI. The CDR3 has 14 amino acids. The V gene lost 0 bases and the J gene lost 0 bases, with 5 bases spanning the gap. The CDR3: CASSYSRVNTEAFF. The CDR3 nucleotides are TGTGCCAGCAGTTACTCCCGAGTGAACACTGAAGCTTTCTTT.

The chain employs TRBV5-4 and TRBJ2-2, with 9 positions matching TRBD2. The CDR3 is 16 residues long. With 0 bases clipped from V and 3 bases from J, the junction kept 3 bases outside the gene matches. The germline V gene encodes CDR1 SGHNT and CDR2 YYREEE (reference sequence). CDR3 nucleotides: TGTGCCAGCAGCTTGGGACGCGGGGGGGACACCGGGGAGCTGTTTTTT. This gives the protein CASSLGRGGDTGELFF.

A few counts support this clonotype. This chain uses TRBV7-9 with TRBJ1-4, with D possibly TRBD1 on 6 matching bases. Germline CDR1 SEHNR, CDR2 FQNEAQ (reference sequence). The CDR3 spans 15 residues. V was pared by 0 bases and J by 4 bases, with 9 bases between. The CDR3 region has the DNA TGTGCCAGCAGCTTAGCGGACAGCGATAATGAAAAACTGTTTTTT. This codes for CASSLADSDNEKLFF.

This clonotype was seen more than once but under ten times. The chain is built from TRBV15 and TRBJ2-5; D is possibly TRBD2 (6 bases). Trimming shortened V by 4 bases and J by 2 bases, and 8 bases separated the two germline ends. The CDR3 contains 13 residues. Germline assignment: CDR1 LNHNV and CDR2 YYDKDF (reference sequence). CDR3 sequence reads: CATSTGDQETQYF. In DNA, the CDR3 is TGTGCCACCAGCACGGGAGATCAAGAGACCCAGTACTTC.

The chain employs TRBV6-1 and TRBJ2-2; 7 positions match TRBD1. The CDR3 consists of 16 residues. V gave up 3 bases and J gave up 1 base; unmatched junction bases: 5. Germline V gene lookup returns CDR1 MNHNS and CDR2 SASEGT. This chain's CDR3 is CASSDLGQVNTGELFF. The CDR3 bases are TGTGCCAGCAGTGACCTCGGACAGGTGAACACCGGGGAGCTGTTTTTT.

This clonotype was seen a few times. The genes are TRBV2 and TRBJ1-2, with D maybe TRBD1 (6 bases). This CDR3 has 12 residues. CDR1 and CDR2 (germline): SNHLY, FYNNEI. V was cut by 7 bases and J by 5 bases, with 11 bases left in between. The CDR3: CASNREVYGYTF. The CDR3 region has the DNA TGTGCCAGCAACAGGGAGGTTTATGGCTACACCTTC.

The chain employs TRBV7-9 and TRBJ2-1; D not resolved. CDR1 is SEHNR and CDR2 is FQNEAQ in the germline V gene (reference sequence). V gave up 4 bases and J gave up 5 bases, with 12 bases separating them. This CDR3 region has 14 residues. CDR3 in DNA: TGTGCCAGCAGCTACCCTCGGCAGAACAATGAGCAGTTCTTC. As protein: CASSYPRQNNEQFF.

This clonotype has just a few counts. V usage is TRBV2 and J usage is TRBJ2-5, with D hard to call. The CDR3 is 16 amino acids. Trimming removed 7 bases at V and 9 bases at J, with 27 bases between. CDR1 and CDR2 (germline): SNHLY, FYNNEI. As DNA, the CDR3 is TGTGCCAGCAATAGCCGGCTCTCCCCTGGGATAACCCCCCAGTACTTC. Its protein product is CASNSRLSPGITPQYF. The full variable domain, with the rest looked up from reference TRBV2 and TRBJ2-5, is EPEVTQTPSHQVTQMGQEVILRCVPISNHLYFYWYRQILGQKVEFLVSFYNNEISEKSEIFDDQFSVERPDGSNFTLKIRSTKLEDSAMYFCASNSRLSPGITPQYFGPGTRLLVL.

By sample share, this clonotype is medium-sized (0.01 to 0.1%). V gene TRBV20-1 combines with J gene TRBJ1-2, with D possibly being TRBD1 (5 bases). This CDR3 has 13 residues. The germline gives CDR1 DFQATT, CDR2 SNEGSKA (reference sequence). Trimming shortened V by 2 bases and J by 8 bases, and 15 bases separated the two germline ends. The CDR3, as DNA: TGCAGTGCTAGACAGGGCCAAATGGGAGGCTACACCTTC. Translating gives CSARQGQMGGYTF.

The chain combines TRBV2 with TRBJ1-6, with D uncertain. V was trimmed by 8 bases and J by 4 bases, leaving 6 bases between them. This CDR3 spans 12 amino acids. Germline V gives CDR1 SNHLY, CDR2 FYNNEI. CDR3 in DNA: TGTGCCAGCGACGCTTATAATTCACCCCTCCACTTT. Encoded protein: CASDAYNSPLHF.

J is TRBJ1-5 and V is TRBV30; 9 nucleotides agree with TRBD1. The CDR3 length is 15 residues. The germline CDR1 and CDR2 sequences are GTSNPN and SVGIG (reference sequence). With V trimmed by 2 bases and J by 6 bases, 8 bases remained unmatched. CDR3 sequence reads: CAWSSLDRGTQPQHF. The CDR3, as DNA: TGTGCCTGGAGTAGTCTGGACAGGGGTACTCAGCCCCAGCATTTT.

A few counts support this clonotype. The chain carries TRBV24-1 and TRBJ2-5; unclear D gene. The length of the CDR3 is 12 residues. Trimming cost V 4 bases and J 3 bases, with 5 bases left between them. Germline V gene sequence: CDR1 KGHDR, CDR2 SFDVKD. This chain's CDR3 is CATSDPEETQYF. CDR3 sequence (DNA): TGTGCCACCAGTGACCCAGAAGAGACCCAGTACTTC.

The V call is TRBV12-3 or TRBV12-4, the J call TRBJ2-7; D unclear. The ends were cut back, 3 bases at V and 3 bases at J, with 9 bases in the middle. This CDR3 contains 13 residues. In DNA form, the CDR3 reads TGTGCCAGCAGTTTTACGGTCCACTACGAGCAGTACTTC. Protein: CASSFTVHYEQYF.

This clonotype was seen more than once but under ten times. This chain links TRBV7-9 with TRBJ1-1, with 7 bases fitting TRBD1. V lost 1 base to trimming and J lost 0 bases; unmatched junction nucleotides: 8. CDR3 length equals 17 residues. CDR1 and CDR2 (germline): SEHNR, FQNEAQ (reference sequence). This chain's CDR3 is CASSLGFRGSMNTEAFF. The CDR3 nucleotides read TGTGCCAGCAGCTTAGGATTCAGGGGGAGCATGAACACTGAAGCTTTCTTT.

The sample holds a few counts of this clonotype. The rearrangement links TRBV23-1 to TRBJ1-3; the match to TRBD1 covers 10 bases. TRBV23-1 is given ORF status, its function remaining uncertain. Trimming removed 0 bases from V and 3 bases from J; junction bases left unmatched: 8. The CDR3 totals 18 residues. The CDR3 here is CASSQSLPGQGGGNTIYF. Written as DNA, the CDR3 is TGCGCCAGCAGTCAATCCCTACCTGGACAGGGGGGTGGAAACACCATATATTTT.

The rearrangement joins TRBV20-1 to TRBJ1-4; D unclear. Germline lookup yields CDR1 DFQATT and CDR2 SNEGSKA (reference sequence). V lost 3 bases and J lost 6, with 11 bases in between. The CDR3 covers 13 residues. The CDR3: CSASAGGDEKLFF. The CDR3 DNA follows: TGCAGTGCTAGTGCCGGCGGTGATGAAAAACTGTTTTTT.

This chain connects TRBV20-1 to TRBJ2-2, with 9 positions matching TRBD1. Germline V gives CDR1 DFQATT, CDR2 SNEGSKA (reference sequence). This CDR3 contains 14 residues. With 6 bases clipped from V and 6 bases from J, the junction kept 8 bases outside the gene matches. This CDR3 is CSAPGQGRAGELFF. The CDR3 DNA sequence: TGCAGTGCCCCGGGACAGGGCAGGGCCGGGGAGCTGTTTTTT.

This rearrangement joins TRBV30 to TRBJ2-7; 9 bases are a match to TRBD1. Trimming at V came to 5 bases and at J to 3 bases, leaving 8 bases not matched to a gene. The CDR3 spans 14 residues. CDR1 GTSNPN and CDR2 SVGIG come from the germline V gene (reference sequence). This CDR3 is CAWAPGQGNYEQYF. CDR3 nucleotide sequence: TGTGCCTGGGCTCCGGGACAGGGTAACTACGAGCAGTACTTC.